This T cell receptor (beta chain) was sequenced for a study of early T cells in non-severe SARS-CoV-2 infection. TCRdb reanalysed the 5' RACE reads using MiXCR and keeps one entry per CDR3 protein. The sample includes fewer than 80,000 distinct CDR3 sequences, 11% of them seen just once. V lost 3 bases and J lost 2, with 7 bases in between. Germline V gene data show CDR1 as ENHRY and CDR2 as SYGVKD. There are 13 residues in the CDR3. This clonotype was detected a few times. This TCR came from an adult who was a healthcare worker with PCR-confirmed SARS-CoV-2 infection or an uninfected control (not recorded which). This chain uses TRBV10-3 with TRBJ2-5; D is ambiguous. The sample was whole blood, taken at baseline. The CDR3 DNA sequence: TGTGCCATCAGTGACGCAAGACAAGAGACCCAGTACTTC. Amino acids: CAISDARQETQYF.